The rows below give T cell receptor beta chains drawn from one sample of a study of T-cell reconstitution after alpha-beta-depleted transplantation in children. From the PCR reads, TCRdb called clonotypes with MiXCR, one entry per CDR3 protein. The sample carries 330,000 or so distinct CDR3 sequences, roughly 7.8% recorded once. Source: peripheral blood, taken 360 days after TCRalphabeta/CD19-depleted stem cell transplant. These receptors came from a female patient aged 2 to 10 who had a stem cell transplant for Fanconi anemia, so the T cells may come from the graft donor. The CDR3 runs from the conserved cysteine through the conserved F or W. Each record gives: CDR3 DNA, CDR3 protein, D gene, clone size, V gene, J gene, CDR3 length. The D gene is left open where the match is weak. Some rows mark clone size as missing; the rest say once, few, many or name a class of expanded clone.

TGTGCCAGCAGTTTAACCCCCCACGGTGGCAGCCCCTATGGCTACACCTTC	CASSLTPHGGSPYGYTF	-	few	TRBV12-3/TRBV12-4	TRBJ1-2	17
TGTGCCAGCAGTGACAGGACTAGCGTCTACAATGAGCAGTTCTTC	CASSDRTSVYNEQFF	TRBD2	many	TRBV25-1	TRBJ2-1	15
TGCGCCAGCAGCGAAACCCAACAGGGGGGGAACACTGAAGCTTTCTTT	CASSETQQGGNTEAFF	TRBD1	many	TRBV5-1	TRBJ1-1	16
TGCGCCAGCAGCTTGGGGACGGAGAACACCGGGGAGCTGTTTTTT	CASSLGTENTGELFF	-	many	TRBV5-1	TRBJ2-2	15
TGCGCCAGCAGCCCAGGACAGGGGACCTTCTACACCTTC	CASSPGQGTFYTF	TRBD1	many	TRBV5-1	TRBJ1-2	13
TGTGCCAGCAGTCGGGGGGGGCCCCTTACCGGGGAGCTGTTTTTT	CASSRGGPLTGELFF	TRBD2	many	TRBV28	TRBJ2-2	15
TGTGCCAGCAGCGTAGCCCCAAACAGGGGGACTCGAGCTTTCTTT	CASSVAPNRGTRAFF	TRBD1	few	TRBV9	TRBJ1-1	15
TGTGCCATCAGCGACGGTAGAGCTAACTATGGCTACACCTTC	CAISDGRANYGYTF	-	many	TRBV10-3	TRBJ1-2	14
TGTGCCATCAGTGACCCGGGACATATGAACACTGAAGCTTTCTTT	CAISDPGHMNTEAFF	-	many	TRBV10-3	TRBJ1-1	15
TGTGCCAGCAGTGACAGGGACACCGGGGAGCTGTTTTTT	CASSDRDTGELFF	-	many	TRBV6-4	TRBJ2-2	13
TGTGCCAGCAGCTTCCAAGGGGTAGCCGGGGGGGCTAACAATGAGCAGTTCTTC	CASSFQGVAGGANNEQFF	TRBD2	few	TRBV11-2	TRBJ2-1	18
TGTGCCAGCAGTTTGGCCAGGCTTATTGCGGCGAAGGGCTACACCTTC	CASSLARLIAAKGYTF	-	many	TRBV12-3/TRBV12-4	TRBJ1-2	16
TGCAGTGCTTACAGGGGGACCCAGTACTTC	CSAYRGTQYF	TRBD1	few	TRBV20-1	TRBJ2-5	10
TGTGCCAGCAGCTGGAGCGAATCGTCAAGAGGCGCTGGTGGCTACACCTTC	CASSWSESSRGAGGYTF	-	-	TRBV27	TRBJ1-2	17